The 21 T cell receptor beta chains reported below all come from one sample, sequenced in a study of T cell responses to AZD1222 COVID-19 vaccine. TCRdb's table, derived via immunoSEQ multiplex PCR, lists solely in-frame clones and lacks some. The table records around 130,000 clones, 92% of them present only once. Sample: peripheral blood, taken 28 days after the second AZD1222 dose. Receptors originate from an adult who received the AZD1222 COVID-19 vaccine.

The rearrangement uses TRBV6-1 and TRBJ1-5; D remains unclear. The CDR3 contains 13 residues. Trimming stripped 3 bases from V and 0 bases from J, with 3 bases between. The germline V gene has CDR1 MNHNS and CDR2 SASEGT. The CDR3 DNA reads TGTGCCAGCAGTGACAGTAGCAATCAGCCCCAGCATTTT. Translation gives CASSDSSNQPQHF.

This chain uses TRBV11-1 with TRBJ2-7, with D perhaps given as TRBD1 or TRBD2 (7 bases each). This CDR3 spans 16 amino acids. From germline, CDR1 is SGHAT and CDR2 FQDESV (reference sequence). Trimming cost V 5 bases and J 3 bases, with 20 bases left between them. CDR3 sequence: CASSPIRAGGVYEQYF. The CDR3 DNA reads TGTGCCAGCAGCCCGATTCGGGCAGGGGGGGTCTACGAGCAGTACTTC. Supplemented by reference TRBV11-1 and TRBJ2-7, the full variable domain reads EAEVAQSPRYKITEKSQAVAFWCDPISGHATLYWYRQILGQGPELLVQFQDESVVDDSQLPKDRFSAERLKGVDSTLKIQPAELGDSAMYLCASSPIRAGGVYEQYFGPGTRLTVT.

The V call is TRBV9, the J call TRBJ2-2; 13 bases agree with TRBD2. Germline-derived CDR1 and CDR2 are SGDLS and YYNGEE. The CDR3 contains 18 residues. After removal of 3 bases from V and 2 bases from J, the junction contained 7 bases not matched to a gene. CDR3 bases: TGTGCCAGCAGCGGACCGGGACTAGCGGGGTTTAACACCGGGGAGCTGTTTTTT. This sequence encodes CASSGPGLAGFNTGELFF.

CDR3 in amino acids: CASSGTMANYGYTF. In DNA, the CDR3 is TGTGCCAGCAGTGGGACCATGGCTAACTATGGCTACACCTTC. The chain recombines TRBV2 with TRBJ1-2; D remains ambiguous. The CDR3 loop spans 14 amino acids. Germline-derived CDR1 and CDR2 are SNHLY and FYNNEI. Deletions cut 4 bases from V and 0 bases from J, with 9 bases between.

This clone was seen just once. In nucleotides, the CDR3 is TGCGCCAGCAGCTGGGACGGAGAGAACACTGAAGCTTTCTTT. Its translation: CASSWDGENTEAFF. V gene TRBV5-1 combines with J gene TRBJ1-1; weak D call: TRBD1 (5 bases). The CDR3 extends over 14 amino acids. Germline loops: CDR1 SGHRS, CDR2 YFSETQ. The V and J ends lost 3 bases and 1 base respectively, with 10 bases between them.

The rearrangement joins TRBV10-2 to TRBJ1-4; 9 bases are a match to TRBD1. The length of the CDR3 is 16 residues. Germline lookup yields CDR1 WSHSY and CDR2 SAAADI. J gave up 3 bases and V 2 bases, and 4 bases lay outside the gene matches. For the CDR3, the DNA is TGCGCCAGCAGTGAGCGACAGGGGGGGTCTAATGAAAAACTGTTTTTT. Its translation: CASSERQGGSNEKLFF.

J is TRBJ2-3 and V is TRBV28, with D perhaps matching TRBD2 (5 bases). V was clipped by 5 bases and J by 10 bases, with 16 bases between them. The CDR3 runs 13 residues. The germline V gene has CDR1 MDHEN and CDR2 SYDVKM. In DNA, the CDR3 is TGTGCCAGCAGTCCTCCCGGCGAGGGTGCGCAGTATTTT. Protein: CASSPPGEGAQYF.

The chain carries TRBV28 and TRBJ1-5; no clear D gene. The V gene's germline CDR1 is MDHEN and CDR2 SYDVKM. V gave up 1 base and J gave up 11 bases, with 9 bases separating them. The CDR3 loop spans 12 amino acids. CDR3 residues: CASSLSLRSQHF. In DNA form, the CDR3 reads TGTGCCAGCAGTTTATCCCTGAGGTCCCAGCATTTT. Combining the CDR3 with reference TRBV28 and TRBJ1-5 gives the whole variable domain DVKVTQSSRYLVKRTGEKVFLECVQDMDHENMFWYRQDPGLGLRLIYFSYDVKMKEKGDIPEGYSVSREKKERFSLILESASTNQTSMYLCASSLSLRSQHFGDGTRLSIL.

This chain connects TRBV4-2 to TRBJ2-5; D is undetermined. V lost 0 bases to trimming and J lost 4 bases, with 12 bases between them. Germline V gene data show CDR1 as LGHNA and CDR2 as YNFKEQ. The CDR3 sequence is 15 residues long. The CDR3 is CASSQEPGLPETQYF. CDR3 sequence (DNA): TGTGCCAGCAGCCAAGAACCAGGTCTACCAGAGACCCAGTACTTC.

The chain joins TRBV27 to TRBJ2-7, with 9 positions matching TRBD1. CDR1 is MNHEY and CDR2 is SMNVEV in the germline V gene (reference sequence). The J segment lost 7 bases and the V segment lost 4 bases, leaving 14 bases of the junction unmatched. The length of the CDR3 is 16 residues. The CDR3 DNA is TGTGCCAGCAGTTCTTCACCGGGACAGGGTAGGTTTGAGCAGTACTTC. As protein: CASSSSPGQGRFEQYF.

CDR3 nucleotide sequence: TGCGCCAGCAGCCAAGGCCGTAACCAAGGCTACACCTTC. This sequence encodes CASSQGRNQGYTF. The chain couples TRBV4-1 to TRBJ1-2; D is unclear. The germline V gene has CDR1 MGHRA and CDR2 YSYEKL. The CDR3 spans 13 residues. V lost 1 base and J 8 bases, leaving 11 bases between the germline ends.

This clone was found once. The V gene is TRBV27, the J gene TRBJ2-1, with 7 bases identical to TRBD2. The V gene end was trimmed by 10 bases and the J gene end by 7 bases; junction bases not matched to a gene: 13. From germline, CDR1 is MNHEY and CDR2 SMNVEV (reference sequence). The CDR3 is made up of 14 amino acids. CDR3 residues: CATGGGGLSNEQFF. The CDR3 coding sequence is TGTGCCACAGGTGGGGGAGGGCTAAGTAATGAGCAGTTCTTC.

CDR3 DNA: TGTGCCAGTAGTATAGATATTGCTATGGTCGGCGAGCAGTACTTC. Its protein is CASSIDIAMVGEQYF. The genes are TRBV19 and TRBJ2-7; D is uncertain. There are 15 residues in the CDR3. Germline V gene lookup returns CDR1 LNHDA and CDR2 SQIVND (reference sequence). V was shortened by 0 bases and J by 6 bases, with 15 bases between the two germline ends.

This clone turned up a few times. The chain is built from TRBV4-3 and TRBJ1-3; weak D call: TRBD1 (5 bases). V lost 0 bases to trimming and J lost 2 bases, with 8 bases between them. The CDR3 spans 15 residues. The germline gives CDR1 LGHNA, CDR2 YSLEER. CDR3 in amino acids: CASSQDGGAGNTIYF. The DNA of the CDR3 is TGCGCCAGCAGCCAAGACGGGGGGGCTGGAAACACCATATATTTT.

This clone appeared a few times. The sample carries other DNA sequences with the same CDR3. The V gene is TRBV12-3 or TRBV12-4, the J gene TRBJ1-1, with a tentative D call TRBD1 (5 bases). Between the trimmed V and J ends, which lost 3 bases and 1 base, there was a span of 6 bases. The CDR3 is 13 amino acids. DNA for the CDR3: TGTGCCAGCAGTTTGGGACCGAACACTGAAGCTTTCTTT. It is translated as CASSLGPNTEAFF.

The chain combines TRBV3-1 (or the pseudogene TRBV3-2) with TRBJ1-4; no definite D call. V gave up 1 base and J gave up 11 bases, with 8 bases separating them. This CDR3 is 12 amino acids long. The germline V gene encodes CDR1 LGHDT and CDR2 YNNKEL (reference sequence). The CDR3 loop reads CASSQATNKLFF. CDR3 DNA: TGTGCCAGCAGCCAAGCGACCAACAAACTGTTTTTT.

The V and J genes are TRBV7-2 and TRBJ1-1, with a weak D call TRBD1 (5 bases). CDR3 length: 11 residues. CDR1 and CDR2 (germline): SGHTA, FQGNSA. V lost 7 bases and J 11 bases, leaving 14 bases between the germline ends. CDR3 bases: TGTGCCAGCACATACGGAGAGGGGGCTTTCTTT. It yields the protein CASTYGEGAFF.

J is TRBJ1-2 and V is TRBV28, with 7 nucleotides matching TRBD1. CDR1 and CDR2 from the germline V gene are MDHEN and SYDVKM. The J segment lost 8 bases and the V segment lost 6 bases, leaving 9 bases of the junction unmatched. CDR3 length: 13 amino acids. The CDR3 sequence: CASSPQGPGGYTF. The DNA of the CDR3 is TGTGCCAGCAGCCCACAGGGGCCGGGGGGCTACACCTTC.

The chain has TRBV6-5 and TRBJ1-1, with a weak D call TRBD1 (6 bases). This CDR3 spans 14 amino acids. Germline CDR1 and CDR2: MNHEY and SVGAGI. V gave up 10 bases and J gave up 4 bases, with 19 bases separating them. The CDR3 region is CATRTGTGGTEAFF. CDR3 coding DNA: TGTGCCACCCGCACAGGGACCGGGGGCACTGAAGCTTTCTTT.

This clone was counted only a few times. V usage is TRBV4-3 and J usage is TRBJ1-2; D is possibly TRBD1 (6 bases). The CDR3 runs 15 residues. With 3 bases removed from V and 0 bases from J, the gap between germline ends came to 11 bases. Germline assignment: CDR1 LGHNA and CDR2 YSLEER. The CDR3 DNA reads as TGCGCCAGCAGCCAGATAGGGGGAACTAACTATGGCTACACCTTC. It encodes CASSQIGGTNYGYTF.

This sequence joins TRBV6-5 and TRBJ1-2; TRBD1 aligns across 9 bases. CDR3 length: 15 residues. Germline CDR1 and CDR2: MNHEY and SVGAGI. Trimming cost V 8 bases and J 5 bases; bases outside gene matches: 12. The CDR3 reads CASREQGAAGYGYTF. The CDR3 nucleotides read TGTGCCAGCCGGGAACAGGGGGCGGCTGGTTATGGCTACACCTTC.